The 16 T cell receptor beta chains listed next were all sequenced from one sample in a study of beta chain features in type 1 diabetes. Points from the study as a whole: Across all four CD4+ subsets, people with type 1 diabetes showed modestly shorter TCRB CDR3s.

Expressed TCRB transcripts were sequenced, since all the RNA that had been isolated was reverse transcribed. The assay was immunoSEQ multiplex PCR, and TCRdb's table has in-frame clones only and misses some. The sample shows a few hundred thousand clones, around 10% of them seen only once. These receptors lack a known antigen. What was sequenced was central memory CD4+ T cells from blood. The receptors derive from a young man with type 1 diabetes.

The sample holds a few counts of this clone. V usage is TRBV19 and J usage is TRBJ2-5; 7 nucleotides agree with TRBD1. Trimming took 5 bases from V and 2 from J; bases not matched to a gene: 11. Germline V gives CDR1 LNHDA, CDR2 SQIVND (reference sequence). There are 16 residues in the CDR3. CDR3 protein: CASSSYRQGRQETQYF. The DNA of the CDR3 is TGTGCCAGTAGTTCATACAGACAGGGCCGGCAAGAGACCCAGTACTTC.

This clone was observed a few times. The CDR3 region has the DNA TGCGCCAGCAGTGACAGGGACCGGACAGATACGCAGTATTTT. Encoded protein: CASSDRDRTDTQYF. This chain uses TRBV4-3 with TRBJ2-3; 7 nucleotides agree with TRBD1. J was trimmed by 3 bases and V by 6 bases; bases with no gene match: 6. This CDR3 has 14 amino acids. The germline V gene encodes CDR1 LGHNA and CDR2 YSLEER.

A few counts support this clone. A much larger clonotype is one base distant, so this may be a read error. This rearrangement joins TRBV6-5 to TRBJ2-3, with D perhaps matching TRBD1 (6 bases). V gave up 6 bases and J gave up 4 bases, with 8 bases separating them. Germline V gives CDR1 MNHEY, CDR2 SVGAGI. This CDR3 has 12 residues. CDR3 in DNA: TGTGCCAGCAGGACAGGTTCAGATACGCAGTATTTT. It translates to CASRTGSDTQYF.

In its sample, this clone was seen a few times. The chain couples TRBV6-1 to TRBJ2-5; the D is unclear. Germline V gene sequence: CDR1 MNHNS, CDR2 SASEGT. The V end was cut by 1 base, the J end by 1 base, with 10 bases between. CDR3 length equals 15 residues. CDR3 DNA sequence: TGTGCCAGCAGTGAAGGTTTCCACCTCCAAGAGACCCAGTACTTC. This gives the protein CASSEGFHLQETQYF.

As for this clone: The junction departs from the called germline gene at one end, perhaps through a read error. The CDR3 is CAISGSGRLQETQYF. Written as DNA, the CDR3 is TGTGCCATCAGTGGGTCAGGGCGCCTCCAAGAGACCCAGTACTTC. This chain links TRBV6-6 with TRBJ2-5, with TRBD1 as a possible D gene (5 bases). The CDR3 covers 15 residues. Germline CDR1 reads MNHNY; CDR2 reads SVGAGI (reference sequence).

This clone was detected a few times. This sequence joins TRBV6-5 and TRBJ2-2; 7 positions agree with TRBD2. Germline assignment: CDR1 MNHEY and CDR2 SVGAGI. V gave up 6 bases and J gave up 0 bases; unmatched junction bases: 4. The CDR3 has 15 residues. The CDR3 coding sequence is TGTGCCAGCAGATATAGCGGGTCGAACACCGGGGAGCTGTTTTTT. Translation: CASRYSGSNTGELFF.

This sequence joins TRBV5-4 and TRBJ2-1, with 7 bases fitting TRBD2. After removal of 2 bases from V and 9 bases from J, the junction contained 11 bases not matched to a gene. CDR3 size: 15 residues. Germline lookup yields CDR1 SGHNT and CDR2 YYREEE (reference sequence). This chain's CDR3 is CASSFLGEGEGEQFF. CDR3 DNA: TGTGCCAGCAGCTTTTTGGGGGAGGGCGAGGGTGAGCAGTTCTTC.

This clone was picked up a small number of times. V and J are TRBV7-2 and TRBJ1-1; D remains ambiguous. The CDR3 length is 14 residues. The germline V and J ends were trimmed by 1 base and 6 bases, with 12 bases remaining between them. Germline CDR1 SGHTA, CDR2 FQGNSA. The CDR3 sequence: CASSLGPGGAEAFF. As DNA, the CDR3 is TGTGCCAGCAGCTTAGGTCCAGGAGGAGCTGAAGCTTTCTTT.

The chain uses TRBV5-4 and TRBJ2-7; tentative D call: TRBD1 (6 bases). This CDR3 comprises 14 residues. Germline values: CDR1 SGHNT, CDR2 YYREEE (reference sequence). V gave up 4 bases and J gave up 2 bases, with 13 bases separating them. This chain's CDR3 is CASSPTGLAYEQYF. CDR3 DNA sequence: TGTGCCAGCAGCCCAACAGGGCTCGCCTACGAGCAGTACTTC. Full variable domain (rest looked up from reference TRBV5-4 and TRBJ2-7): ETGVTQSPTHLIKTRGQQVTLRCSSQSGHNTVSWYQQALGQGPQFIFQYYREEENGRGNFPPRFSGLQFPNYSSELNVNALELDDSALYLCASSPTGLAYEQYFGPGTRLTVT.

As to this clone: Other DNA sequences in this specimen translate into the identical CDR3. The chain recombines TRBV5-1 with TRBJ2-1; 7 nucleotides agree with TRBD2. The CDR3 has 13 residues. V gave up 2 bases and J gave up 5 bases; unmatched junction bases: 1. Germline values: CDR1 SGHRS, CDR2 YFSETQ. The CDR3 region has the DNA TGCGCCAGCAGCTTTGGGGGGGACAATGAGCAGTTCTTC. Translation gives CASSFGGDNEQFF.

The chain combines TRBV30 with TRBJ1-1; maybe TRBD1 (5 bases). Germline CDR1 GTSNPN, CDR2 SVGIG (reference sequence). This CDR3 region has 14 residues. The V end lost 2 bases, the J end lost 8 bases, and 18 bases lay between the germline ends. DNA for the CDR3: TGTGCCTGGAGTCAATTTCAGGGCCAGTCCGAAGCTTTCTTT. Its protein is CAWSQFQGQSEAFF.

This clone occurred a few times. The chain has TRBV2 and TRBJ1-2; 8 bases fit TRBD1. Germline V gene lookup returns CDR1 SNHLY and CDR2 FYNNEI. J was trimmed by 6 bases and V by 6 bases; bases with no gene match: 6. The CDR3 is 13 amino acids. The CDR3 loop is CASREQGADGYTF. CDR3 sequence (DNA): TGTGCCAGCAGGGAGCAGGGGGCGGATGGCTACACCTTC.

This clone was found a few times. The sample contains more than one DNA sequence encoding this CDR3. V and J are TRBV5-1 and TRBJ2-3, with 7 bases fitting TRBD1. The CDR3 is made up of 14 amino acids. CDR1 and CDR2 (germline): SGHRS, YFSETQ. The J segment lost 2 bases and the V segment lost 3 bases, leaving 3 bases of the junction unmatched. CDR3 sequence: CASSSGQVTDTQYF. Here the CDR3 DNA reads TGCGCCAGCAGCTCCGGACAGGTCACAGATACGCAGTATTTT.

V is TRBV9 and J is TRBJ2-5, with D perhaps matching TRBD1 (5 bases). CDR3 length: 15 amino acids. Trimming removed 0 bases from V and 5 bases from J, with 14 bases in between. CDR1 is SGDLS and CDR2 is YYNGEE in the germline V gene. CDR3 in amino acids: CASSVGGRVGETQYF. For the CDR3, the DNA is TGTGCCAGCAGCGTAGGAGGCAGGGTCGGTGAGACCCAGTACTTC.

In its sample, this clone was seen many times. The chain is built from TRBV29-1 and TRBJ1-1; no firm D call. This CDR3 has 10 amino acids. CDR1 SQVTM and CDR2 ANQGSEA come from the germline V gene. Trimming stripped 8 bases from V and 1 base from J, with 5 bases between. CDR3 sequence reads: CSITNTEAFF. CDR3 nucleotide sequence: TGCAGCATTACGAACACTGAAGCTTTCTTT.

In this sample, this clone turned up a few times. This chain connects TRBV15 to TRBJ1-1; D uncertain. CDR1 is LNHNV, CDR2 YYDKDF, per germline (reference sequence). This CDR3 has 15 residues. V lost 3 bases, J lost 0 bases, and 11 bases lay in between. The CDR3 region has the DNA TGTGCCACCAGCAGGGGAGGAGCTTTGAACACTGAAGCTTTCTTT. Translated, it gives CATSRGGALNTEAFF.